The present T cell receptor beta chain was sequenced within a study of OX40 agonist ivuxolimab in advanced cancers. Here immunoSEQ multiplex PCR was the method, and the copy in TCRdb shows in-frame clones only, minus some. The table lists about 25,000 clones, around 86% of them singletons. This CDR3 is built from 14 residues. V gave up 7 bases and J gave up 8 bases, with 20 bases separating them. In germline, CDR1 is MNHNS, CDR2 SASEGT. The sample in question was CD4+ or CD8+ T cells sorted from blood, obtained in a trial of the OX40 agonist ivuxolimab. The V call is TRBV6-1, the J call TRBJ1-2; D is perhaps TRBD1 (6 bases). The sequence was collected from an adult with an advanced solid tumor such as melanoma, head and neck, liver or kidney cancer. For the CDR3, the DNA is TGTGCCAGCAACCTAAAAACAGGGAGTAGCGGCTACACCTTC. This gives the protein CASNLKTGSSGYTF.